The rows below give T cell receptor beta chains drawn from one sample of a study of T-cell memory formation after mild COVID-19. TCRdb analysed the 5' RACE reads with MiXCR anew, one entry per CDR3 protein. The table lists 240,000 or so distinct CDR3 sequences, approximately 9% of them singletons, with 22% in the top ten. Sequencing was carried out using PBMCs or a T cell subset sorted from them (not recorded which). The origin of the receptors is a man aged 18 to 29 who had mild COVID-19 (a few samples of this study predate the infection). Cell type and time point are not known. Each CDR3 is given with its conserved first and last residue. A D gene is named only where the DNA matches it firmly. Clone size is shown for a subset of rows, as once, few, many or a class of expanded clone.

d_gene	abundance	v_gene	j_gene	CDR3nt	CDR3aa
-	many	TRBV6-1	TRBJ1-5	TGTGCCAGCAGCACTACAGGGTACCAGCCCCAGCATTTT	CASSTTGYQPQHF
TRBD1	few	TRBV7-8	TRBJ2-3	TGTGCCAGCAGCCAGCACAGGGGGCAGGCAGATACGCAGTATTTT	CASSQHRGQADTQYF
-	many	TRBV3-2	TRBJ2-3	TGTGCCAGCAGCCAACACCTCGGGACAGGGGGAGCCGATACGCAGTATTTT	CASSQHLGTGGADTQYF
-	many	TRBV7-9	TRBJ2-7	TGTGCCAGCAGCGCCGGTAAGGGGCTGTCCTACGAGCAGTACTTC	CASSAGKGLSYEQYF
TRBD1	few	TRBV20-1	TRBJ2-5	TGCAGTGCTGAGCCAGCAGGGGGAGAGACCCAGTACTTC	CSAEPAGGETQYF
TRBD1	few	TRBV6-1	TRBJ1-2	TGTGCCAGCAGGGGTCCCGGGACAGGGTATGGCTACACCTTC	CASRGPGTGYGYTF
-	few	TRBV7-2	TRBJ1-1	TGTGCCAGCAGCTTCGGAGGGAGGGGGTTCAACACTGAAGCTTTCTTT	CASSFGGRGFNTEAFF
-	-	TRBV19	TRBJ2-3	TGTGCCAGTAGTAGTGCAGGGAGCACAGATACGCAGTATTTT	CASSSAGSTDTQYF
TRBD1	many	TRBV5-1	TRBJ2-5	TGCGCCAGCACCGACGGGACAGCCCAAGAGACCCAGTACTTC	CASTDGTAQETQYF
-	many	TRBV7-9	TRBJ1-5	TGTGCCAGCAGCTTGGGTTGGCAGGGCCAAAATCAGCCCCAGCATTTT	CASSLGWQGQNQPQHF
TRBD2	-	TRBV7-2	TRBJ2-3	TGTGCCAGCAGCTTAGATATTAGCGGGGGGGCCTCAGATACGCAGTATTTT	CASSLDISGGASDTQYF
-	-	TRBV7-9	TRBJ2-5	TGTGCCAGCAGCTTAGTAAAGGGTGGAGAGACCCAGTACTTC	CASSLVKGGETQYF
TRBD1	-	TRBV10-3	TRBJ2-3	TGTGCCATCAGGCCGGGACAGGGGGCGGGCGTCACAGATACGCAGTATTTT	CAIRPGQGAGVTDTQYF
-	-	TRBV6-5	TRBJ2-5	TGTGCCAGCAGTTACTCGGGACTGCAAGAGACCCAGTACTTC	CASSYSGLQETQYF
TRBD1	few	TRBV2	TRBJ2-1	TGTGCCAGCAGGGCCCCGGGACAGGGTCTATACAATGAGCAGTTCTTC	CASRAPGQGLYNEQFF
-	many	TRBV12-3/TRBV12-4	TRBJ1-1	TGTGCCAGCAGTTTAGTATTGGGGGCACAAGCTTTCTTT	CASSLVLGAQAFF
-	-	TRBV6-6	TRBJ2-1	TGTGCCAGCAGCCCTGCCCAGGGAAAGTCCTACAATGAGCAGTTCTTC	CASSPAQGKSYNEQFF
TRBD2	few	TRBV12-3/TRBV12-4	TRBJ2-3	TGTGCCAGCAGTCCAATAGCGGGGGGCACCGGAGATACGCAGTATTTT	CASSPIAGGTGDTQYF
-	-	TRBV7-8	TRBJ2-3	TGTGCCAGCAGCCATACGACAACTTCTAGCGACAGTAGCACAGATACGCAGTATTTT	CASSHTTTSSDSSTDTQYF
-	few	TRBV14	TRBJ2-7	TGTGCCAGCAGCCAAGACTGGGGGTCCCCCTACGAGCAGTACTTC	CASSQDWGSPYEQYF
-	few	TRBV3-1	TRBJ2-2	TGTGCCAGCAGCCAAGGTTCAGGCACCGGGGAGCTGTTTTTT	CASSQGSGTGELFF
-	-	TRBV4-3	TRBJ1-6	TGCGCCAGCAGCGCAGGGCAGGGTAGCTCCTATAATTCACCCCTCCACTTT	CASSAGQGSSYNSPLHF
TRBD2	many	TRBV15	TRBJ2-2	TGTGCCACCAGCGCGCTAGCGGAAACCGGGGAGCTGTTTTTT	CATSALAETGELFF
-	few	TRBV5-6	TRBJ1-2	TGTGCCAGCAGCACGGATTTTGGGGGCGTAAGCGTACGGGGCTACACCTTC	CASSTDFGGVSVRGYTF
-	few	TRBV7-2	TRBJ1-4	TGTGCCAGCAGCTCACATACTACTTATGAAAAACTGTTTTTT	CASSSHTTYEKLFF
-	-	TRBV18	TRBJ1-2	TGTGCCAGCTCACCAGACGGGCTGGATGGCTACACCTTC	CASSPDGLDGYTF
-	many	TRBV5-1	TRBJ2-7	TGCGCCTCCAGAACAGGACAACCTGGGGGGGAGCAGTACTTC	CASRTGQPGGEQYF
TRBD2	many	TRBV5-1	TRBJ2-7	TGCGCCAGCAGCCGGACTAGCGGTATCTACGAGCAGTACTTC	CASSRTSGIYEQYF
TRBD1	few	TRBV11-2	TRBJ1-1	TGTGCCAGCAGCCCGGGAGGGGGCCTCACTGAAGCTTTCTTT	CASSPGGGLTEAFF
TRBD2	-	TRBV5-6	TRBJ2-3	TGTGCCAGCGCCCGAGTCGCGGGGGGGCCTGGAGATACGCAGTATTTT	CASARVAGGPGDTQYF
-	-	TRBV9	TRBJ1-2	TGTGCCAGCGCCTCGGGGGGACAAACCTATGGCTACACCTTC	CASASGGQTYGYTF
-	few	TRBV6-5	TRBJ1-6	TGTGCCAGCAGTTACTCATCAGGAGAATACTATAATTCACCCCTCCACTTT	CASSYSSGEYYNSPLHF
TRBD2	few	TRBV4-3	TRBJ2-5	TGCGCCAGCAGCCAAGATCGGCGGGGGGGTAAAGAGACCCAGTACTTC	CASSQDRRGGKETQYF
-	-	TRBV20-1	TRBJ1-5	TGCAGTGCTACCGCGGCAGGTAATCAGCCCCAGCATTTT	CSATAAGNQPQHF
-	-	TRBV27	TRBJ2-4	TGTGCCAGCAGTTTAGAAATCATGACCGTGCGGCACTTC	CASSLEIMTVRHF
-	many	TRBV18	TRBJ1-1	TGTGCCAGCTCACCACGAGGGCCTGAAGCTTTCTTT	CASSPRGPEAFF
-	few	TRBV5-4	TRBJ1-1	TGTGCCAGCAGCTTTTTCCCTACTGAAGCTTTCTTT	CASSFFPTEAFF
-	-	TRBV7-8	TRBJ1-2	TGTGCCAGCAGCACACAGGAATGGAGCTATGGCTACACCTTC	CASSTQEWSYGYTF
TRBD1	few	TRBV2	TRBJ1-6	TGTGCCAGCCAAGGACAGGGGGACGCACCCCTCCACTTT	CASQGQGDAPLHF